Sequencing of this T cell receptor beta chain was carried out in a study of T cell responses to AZD1222 COVID-19 vaccine (dated by TCRdb to 2020 to 2023). In the study overall: A total of approximately 250 trial participants underwent TCR sequencing, of whom around 210 had received two doses of AZD1222 and roughly 26 had received two doses of the MenACWY control vaccine. Trial participants were enrolled by age into 18-55, 56-69 and 70-plus year subgroups, with about 150, 28 and 57 TCR-sequenced participants respectively.

Concerning this clone: Its antigen is not yet known. There are no base qualities to consult, and no much larger clone falls within one base.

Unmatched junction bases come to 3, with V trimmed by 5 bases and J by 0 bases. The cysteine opens and the phenylalanine closes a CDR3 of 15 amino acids. The retained sequence is limited to the CDR3, 45 bases, with the frame set at the first base. The germline V gene sets CDR1 to SGHTA and CDR2 to FQGTGA. In light of the paper, this sample's time point label describes: baseline before first vaccination. The label giving this sample's treatment or condition can be read as: meningococcal conjugate vaccine given as trial control. Vaccinee samples came from UK trials COV001 and COV002, including a single-blind randomized controlled phase 2/3 trial of AZD1222 (ChAdOx1 nCoV-19) in healthy adults. For TCRbeta chain sequencing, PBMC samples from trial participants were taken at day 0 and at day 28 after the second dose. Summary of the overall study and its limitations: Participants were mostly white British and included more females than males, and it was suggested by the authors that clonal diversity may have been underestimated. The vaccine-associated CD4 TCRs covered the entire spike protein, and the dominant responses fell in regions 160-218 and 743-854. After two AZD1222 doses, spike-specific TCR breadth and depth were significantly higher than at day 0 and than in MenACWY recipients. Conclusions about previously exposed vaccinees are limited, since just a handful of AZD1222 recipients were seropositive for SARS-CoV-2 at baseline. Because no samples from the day 14 peak response were available, repertoires could be characterized only after the peak T cell response. In the small 56-69-year group, the increase in depth fell short of significance, most likely because of low power. Epitopes outside the regions mutated in the B.1.351 and B.1.1.7 variants were reportedly recognized by nearly half of the unique spike-specific TCRs.

The CDR3 regions of human TCRbeta chains were analyzed by immunosequencing. The study's own analysis went as follows. TCRs in the repertoires were compared against a reference library of SARS-CoV-2-specific TCRs that had been generated with the MIRA antigen-specificity platform. Breadth was defined as the fraction of unique TCRs that were SARS-CoV-2-associated, and depth was defined as the fraction of total T cells that were SARS-CoV-2-associated. Using the MIRA data, each spike-specific TCR was mapped to the spike region that the TCR reacts to and placed in a CD4 or CD8 class. Log10-transformed breadth and depth values were compared by one-way ANOVA with Sidak's multiple comparisons tests. The source is immuneACCESS, and TCRdb retained only in-frame sequences with V and J called. Part of the clones is not carried over; for the studies checked, unresolved V genes explain less than half of this, and the remainder is unexplained. V, J and clone size reflect that table, while D and trimming were determined from the DNA. The sample data list some 99,000 clones, and around 90% of these were observed just once. The ten largest clones add up to roughly 13% of the sample.

This chain is built from TRBV7-3 and TRBJ2-2, and 7 junction bases match TRBD1. The TCR comes from an adult in good health. Source: peripheral blood, taken on day 0 of MenACWY control vaccination. The nucleotide sequence reads TGTGCCAGCAGCCGAGGACAGGCGAACACCGGGGAGCTGTTTTTT. Its product reads: CASSRGQANTGELFF.